This TCR beta chain was recorded in a study of CD8+CD57+ T cells in acquired aplastic anemia. In this sample, this clonotype turned up many times. Antigen specificity is unknown. Trimming shortened V by 6 bases and J by 1 base, and 9 bases separated the two germline ends. This CDR3 region has 13 residues. The TCR beta profiling, which covered VDJ combination and CDR3 sequence, was carried out using genomic DNA as the template. TCRdb redid the calling of the reads with MiXCR, one entry per CDR3 protein. The sample has 150,000 or so distinct CDR3 sequences; 45% to 55% are singletons. Study results and limitations: The study found no significant CD8+ Simpson's diversity difference between patients and controls.

Individuals selected for sequencing had exhibited CD8+CD57+ cell expansion on flow cytometry. The chain combines TRBV12-3 or TRBV12-4 with TRBJ2-5; possible D gene TRBD1, 6 bases. Sequences were obtained from sorted CD4+, CD8+, or CD8+CD57+ T cells (not recorded which) from PBMCs. The sequence was collected from a human donor with aplastic anemia. The CDR3 coding sequence is TGTGCCAGCAGAAGGGACACCCAAGAGACCCAGTACTTC. It specifies CASRRDTQETQYF.